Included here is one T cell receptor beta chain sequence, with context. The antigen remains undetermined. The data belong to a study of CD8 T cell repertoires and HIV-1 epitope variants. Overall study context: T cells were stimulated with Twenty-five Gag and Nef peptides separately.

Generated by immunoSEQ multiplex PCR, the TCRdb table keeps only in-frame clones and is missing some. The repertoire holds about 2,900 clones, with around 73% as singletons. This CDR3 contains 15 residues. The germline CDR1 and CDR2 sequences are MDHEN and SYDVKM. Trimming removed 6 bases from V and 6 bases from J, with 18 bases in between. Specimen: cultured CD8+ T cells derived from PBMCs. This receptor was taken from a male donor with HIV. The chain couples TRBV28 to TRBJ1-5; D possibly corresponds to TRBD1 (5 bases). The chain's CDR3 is CASSPPTAGGQPQHF. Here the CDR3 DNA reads TGTGCCAGCAGCCCCCCGACAGCCGGGGGTCAGCCCCAGCATTTT.